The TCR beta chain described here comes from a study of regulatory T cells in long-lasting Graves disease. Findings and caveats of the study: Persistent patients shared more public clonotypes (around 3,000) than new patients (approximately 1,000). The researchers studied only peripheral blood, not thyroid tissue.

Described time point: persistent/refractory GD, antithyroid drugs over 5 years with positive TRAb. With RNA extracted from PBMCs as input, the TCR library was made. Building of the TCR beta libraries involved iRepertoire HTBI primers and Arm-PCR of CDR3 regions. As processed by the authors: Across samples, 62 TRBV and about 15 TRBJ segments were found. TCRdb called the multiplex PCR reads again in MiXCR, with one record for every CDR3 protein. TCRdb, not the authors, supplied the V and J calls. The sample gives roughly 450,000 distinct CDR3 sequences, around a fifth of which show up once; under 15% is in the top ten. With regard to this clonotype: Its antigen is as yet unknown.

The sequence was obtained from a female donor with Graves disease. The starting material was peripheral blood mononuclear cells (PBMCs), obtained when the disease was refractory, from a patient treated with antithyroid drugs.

DNA of the CDR3: TGTGCCTGGAGTCCGACAACTGAAGCTTTCTTT. Residues: CAWSPTTEAFF. The chain uses TRBV30 and TRBJ1-1; D is ambiguous. The CDR3 runs to 11 residues. Germline V gene data show CDR1 as GTSNPN and CDR2 as SVGIG (reference sequence). Deletions cut 2 bases from V and 5 bases from J, with 6 bases between.